This T cell receptor (beta chain) came from a study of cytomegalovirus exposure and HLA in healthy donors. Donors consisted of healthy bone marrow donors. This clone was found once. Primers included in the PCR were 60 Vbeta and 13 Jbeta primers. Some clones are missing from TCRdb's copy, which holds only in-frame ones; the method was immunoSEQ multiplex PCR. The data show more than 150,000 clones, with approximately 85% seen just once and around a tenth held by the top ten. With V trimmed by 6 bases and J by 2 bases, 6 bases remained unmatched. Germline V gene sequence: CDR1 MNHNY, CDR2 SVGAGI (reference sequence). CDR3 length: 15 amino acids.

The J gene is TRBJ1-5, the V gene TRBV6-6, with 8 bases lining up with TRBD1. The sequence was obtained from a young man in good health and CMV-seropositive. The sequenced material came from PBMCs. CDR3 coding DNA: TGTGCCAGCAGCATCCAGGGGGCTCGCAATCAGCCCCAGCATTTT. This sequence encodes CASSIQGARNQPQHF.